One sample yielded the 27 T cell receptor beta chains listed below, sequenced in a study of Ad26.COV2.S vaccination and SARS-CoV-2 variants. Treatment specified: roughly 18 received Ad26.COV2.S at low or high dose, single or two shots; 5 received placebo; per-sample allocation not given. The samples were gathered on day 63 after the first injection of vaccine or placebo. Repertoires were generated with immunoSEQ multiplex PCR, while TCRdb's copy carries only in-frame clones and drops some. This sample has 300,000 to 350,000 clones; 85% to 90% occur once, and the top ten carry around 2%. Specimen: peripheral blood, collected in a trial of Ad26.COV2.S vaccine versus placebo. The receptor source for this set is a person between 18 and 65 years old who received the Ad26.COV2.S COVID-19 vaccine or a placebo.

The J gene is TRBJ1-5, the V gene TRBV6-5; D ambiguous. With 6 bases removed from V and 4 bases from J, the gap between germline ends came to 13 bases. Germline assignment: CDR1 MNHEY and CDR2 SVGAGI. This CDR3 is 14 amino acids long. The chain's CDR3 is CASSQSTRNQPQHF. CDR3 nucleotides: TGTGCCAGCAGCCAATCGACCCGTAATCAGCCCCAGCATTTT.

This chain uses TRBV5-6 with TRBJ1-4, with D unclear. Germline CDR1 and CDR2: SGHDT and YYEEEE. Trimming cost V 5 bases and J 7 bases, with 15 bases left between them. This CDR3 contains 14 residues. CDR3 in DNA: TGTGCCAGCAGGGAGGGTGGTCGTGGTGAAAAACTGTTTTTT. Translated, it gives CASREGGRGEKLFF.

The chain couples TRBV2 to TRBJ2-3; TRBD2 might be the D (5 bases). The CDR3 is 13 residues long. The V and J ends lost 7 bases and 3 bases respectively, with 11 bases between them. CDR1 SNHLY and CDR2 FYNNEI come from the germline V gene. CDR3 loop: CASTMSGTDTQYF. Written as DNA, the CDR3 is TGTGCCAGCACAATGAGCGGTACAGATACGCAGTATTTT.

CDR3 residues: CATSDGKQGSNQPQHF. The DNA for the CDR3 is TGTGCCACCAGTGATGGGAAACAGGGGAGTAATCAGCCCCAGCATTTT. This rearrangement joins TRBV24-1 to TRBJ1-5, with 7 bases that match TRBD1. This CDR3 is built from 16 residues. Germline CDR1 is KGHDR and CDR2 is SFDVKD. V lost 3 bases, J lost 4 bases, and 8 bases stayed unmatched.

Here the CDR3 reads CASSLAQGNEKLFF. DNA for the CDR3: TGTGCCAGCAGTCTGGCACAGGGGAATGAAAAACTGTTTTTT. V usage is TRBV11-2 and J usage is TRBJ1-4; 7 bases map to TRBD1. V was pared by 6 bases and J by 5 bases, with 6 bases of the junction left unmatched. Germline V gene lookup returns CDR1 SGHAT and CDR2 FQNNGV. The CDR3 has 14 amino acids.

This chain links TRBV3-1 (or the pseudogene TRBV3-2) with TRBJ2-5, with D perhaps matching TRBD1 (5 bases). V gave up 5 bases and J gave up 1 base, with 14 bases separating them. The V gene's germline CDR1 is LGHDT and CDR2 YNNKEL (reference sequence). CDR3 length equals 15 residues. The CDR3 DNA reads TGTGCCAGCAGCTCAGGGTCGCGGTCCCAAGAGACCCAGTACTTC. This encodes CASSSGSRSQETQYF.

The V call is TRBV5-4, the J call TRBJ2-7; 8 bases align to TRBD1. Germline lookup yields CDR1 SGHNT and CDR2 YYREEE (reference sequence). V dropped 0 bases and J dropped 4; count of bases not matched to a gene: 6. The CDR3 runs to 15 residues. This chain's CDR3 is CASSLGGTGTYEQYF. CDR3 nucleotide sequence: TGTGCCAGCAGCTTGGGGGGGACAGGAACGTACGAGCAGTACTTC. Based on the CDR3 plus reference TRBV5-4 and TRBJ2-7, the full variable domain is ETGVTQSPTHLIKTRGQQVTLRCSSQSGHNTVSWYQQALGQGPQFIFQYYREEENGRGNFPPRFSGLQFPNYSSELNVNALELDDSALYLCASSLGGTGTYEQYFGPGTRLTVT.

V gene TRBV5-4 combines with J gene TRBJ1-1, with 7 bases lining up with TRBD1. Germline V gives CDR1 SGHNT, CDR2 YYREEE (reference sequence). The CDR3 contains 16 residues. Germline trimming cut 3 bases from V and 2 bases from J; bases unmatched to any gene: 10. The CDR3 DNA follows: TGTGCCAGCAGCTCGTACATGGACAGGACAAACACTGAAGCTTTCTTT. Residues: CASSSYMDRTNTEAFF.

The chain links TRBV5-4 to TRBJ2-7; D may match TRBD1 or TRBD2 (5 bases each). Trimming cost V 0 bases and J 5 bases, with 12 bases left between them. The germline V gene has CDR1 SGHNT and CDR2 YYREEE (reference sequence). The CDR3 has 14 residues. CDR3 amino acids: CASSLAMRDDEQYF. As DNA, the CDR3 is TGTGCCAGCAGCTTGGCCATGAGGGACGACGAGCAGTACTTC.

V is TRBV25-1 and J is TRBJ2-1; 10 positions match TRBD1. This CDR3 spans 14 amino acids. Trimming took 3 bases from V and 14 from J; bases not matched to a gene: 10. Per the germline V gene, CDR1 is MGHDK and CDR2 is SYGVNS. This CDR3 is CASSEDRGKYREFF. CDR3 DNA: TGTGCCAGCAGTGAGGACAGGGGGAAGTATAGGGAGTTCTTC. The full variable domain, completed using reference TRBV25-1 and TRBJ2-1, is EADIYQTPRYLVIGTGKKITLECSQTMGHDKMYWYQQDPGMELHLIHYSYGVNSTEKGDLSSESTVSRIRTEHFPLTLESARPSHTSQYLCASSEDRGKYREFFGPGTRLTVL.

In nucleotides, the CDR3 is TGTGCCAGCTCAGGCGGGACTAGCGGTTCCTACGAGCAGTACTTC. Translation: CASSGGTSGSYEQYF. This chain joins TRBV18 and TRBJ2-7; 11 bases fit TRBD2. V trimming: 5 bases; J trimming: 1 base; junction bases outside the gene matches: 4. Per the germline V gene, CDR1 is KGHSH and CDR2 is LQKENI. The length of the CDR3 is 15 residues.

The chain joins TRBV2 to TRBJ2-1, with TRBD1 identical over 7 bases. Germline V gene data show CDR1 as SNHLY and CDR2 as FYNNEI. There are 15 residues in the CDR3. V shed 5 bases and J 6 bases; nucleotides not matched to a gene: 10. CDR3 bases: TGTGCCAGCAGTCCTGGACAGGTTGGGGGCAATGAGCAGTTCTTC. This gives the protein CASSPGQVGGNEQFF.

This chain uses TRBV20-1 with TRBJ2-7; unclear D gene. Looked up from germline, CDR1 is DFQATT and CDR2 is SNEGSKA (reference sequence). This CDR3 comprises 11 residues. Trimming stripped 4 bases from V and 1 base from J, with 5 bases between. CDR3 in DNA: TGCAGTGCTATAGAATCCTACGAGCAGTACTTC. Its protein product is CSAIESYEQYF.

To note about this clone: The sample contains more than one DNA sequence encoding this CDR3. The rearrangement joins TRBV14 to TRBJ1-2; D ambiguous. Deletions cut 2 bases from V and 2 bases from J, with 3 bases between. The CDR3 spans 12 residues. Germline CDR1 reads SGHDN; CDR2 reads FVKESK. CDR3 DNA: TGTGCCAGCAGCCAATCCAACTATGGCTACACCTTC. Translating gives CASSQSNYGYTF.

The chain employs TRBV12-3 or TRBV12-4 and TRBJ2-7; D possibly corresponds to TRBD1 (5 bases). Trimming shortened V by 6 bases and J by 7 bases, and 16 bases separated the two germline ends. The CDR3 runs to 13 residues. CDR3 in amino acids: CASSKGHGEEQYF. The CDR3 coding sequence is TGTGCCAGCAGCAAAGGACATGGCGAAGAGCAGTACTTC.

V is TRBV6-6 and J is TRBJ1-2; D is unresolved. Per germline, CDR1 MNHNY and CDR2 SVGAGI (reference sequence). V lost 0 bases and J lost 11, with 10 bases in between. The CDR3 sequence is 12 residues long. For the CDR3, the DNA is TGTGCCAGCAGTTACTCTCAGAGTGGGTACACCTTC. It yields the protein CASSYSQSGYTF.

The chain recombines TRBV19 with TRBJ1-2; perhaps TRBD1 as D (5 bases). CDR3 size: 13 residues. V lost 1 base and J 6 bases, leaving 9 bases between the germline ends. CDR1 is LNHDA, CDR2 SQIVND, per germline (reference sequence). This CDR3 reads CASSIVQGDGYTF. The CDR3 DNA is TGTGCCAGTAGTATAGTCCAGGGTGATGGCTACACCTTC.

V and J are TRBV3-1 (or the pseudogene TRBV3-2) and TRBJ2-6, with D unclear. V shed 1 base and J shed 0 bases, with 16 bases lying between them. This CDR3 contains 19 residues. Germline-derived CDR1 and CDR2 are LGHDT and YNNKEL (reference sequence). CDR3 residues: CASSQGASWDFSGANVLTF. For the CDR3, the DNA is TGTGCCAGCAGCCAAGGCGCCTCGTGGGATTTCTCTGGGGCCAACGTCCTGACTTTC.

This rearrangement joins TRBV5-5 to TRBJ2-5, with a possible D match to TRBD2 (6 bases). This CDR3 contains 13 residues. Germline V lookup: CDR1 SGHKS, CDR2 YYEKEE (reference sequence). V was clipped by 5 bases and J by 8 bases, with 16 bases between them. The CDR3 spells CASRSEGGGTQYF. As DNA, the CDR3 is TGTGCCAGCAGATCCGAGGGAGGTGGCACCCAGTACTTC.

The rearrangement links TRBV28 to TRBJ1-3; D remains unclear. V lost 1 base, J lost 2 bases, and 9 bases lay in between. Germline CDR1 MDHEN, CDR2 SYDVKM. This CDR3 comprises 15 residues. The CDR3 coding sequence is TGTGCCAGCAGTTTATTACCGGGAGCTGGAAACACCATATATTTT. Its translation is CASSLLPGAGNTIYF.

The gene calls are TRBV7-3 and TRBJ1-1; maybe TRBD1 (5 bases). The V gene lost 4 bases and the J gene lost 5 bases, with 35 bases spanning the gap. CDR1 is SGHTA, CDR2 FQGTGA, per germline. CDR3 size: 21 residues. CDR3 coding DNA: TGTGCCAGCAGCTCCCCCCCTGGGACCCCATGGCGGGACGGTAGGAAGACTGAAGCTTTCTTT. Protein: CASSSPPGTPWRDGRKTEAFF.

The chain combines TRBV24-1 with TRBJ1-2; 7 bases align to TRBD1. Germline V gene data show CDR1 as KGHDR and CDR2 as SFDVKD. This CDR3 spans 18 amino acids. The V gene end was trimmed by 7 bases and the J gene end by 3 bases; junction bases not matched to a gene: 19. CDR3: CATSVQGMRPSNDYGYTF. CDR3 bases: TGTGCCACCAGCGTACAGGGGATGCGCCCCAGTAACGACTATGGCTACACCTTC.

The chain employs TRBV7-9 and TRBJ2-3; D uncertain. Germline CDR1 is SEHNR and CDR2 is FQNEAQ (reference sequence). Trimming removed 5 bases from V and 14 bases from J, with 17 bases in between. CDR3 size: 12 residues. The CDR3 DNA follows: TGTGCCAGCAGCCTATCGTTAGTGGACGCGTATTTT. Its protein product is CASSLSLVDAYF.

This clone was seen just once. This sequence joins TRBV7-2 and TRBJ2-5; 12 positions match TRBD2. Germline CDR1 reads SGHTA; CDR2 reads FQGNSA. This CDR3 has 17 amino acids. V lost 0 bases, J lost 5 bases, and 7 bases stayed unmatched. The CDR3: CASSLATTSGGGETQYF. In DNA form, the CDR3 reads TGTGCCAGCAGCTTAGCTACGACTAGCGGGGGCGGGGAGACCCAGTACTTC.

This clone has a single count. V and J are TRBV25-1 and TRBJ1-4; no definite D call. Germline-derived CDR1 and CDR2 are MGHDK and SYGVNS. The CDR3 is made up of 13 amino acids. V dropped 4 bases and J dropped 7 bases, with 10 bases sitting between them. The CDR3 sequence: CASSAGLGEKLFF. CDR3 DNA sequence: TGTGCCAGCAGTGCGGGGTTAGGTGAAAAACTGTTTTTT. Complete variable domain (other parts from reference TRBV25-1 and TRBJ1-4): EADIYQTPRYLVIGTGKKITLECSQTMGHDKMYWYQQDPGMELHLIHYSYGVNSTEKGDLSSESTVSRIRTEHFPLTLESARPSHTSQYLCASSAGLGEKLFFGSGTQLSVL.

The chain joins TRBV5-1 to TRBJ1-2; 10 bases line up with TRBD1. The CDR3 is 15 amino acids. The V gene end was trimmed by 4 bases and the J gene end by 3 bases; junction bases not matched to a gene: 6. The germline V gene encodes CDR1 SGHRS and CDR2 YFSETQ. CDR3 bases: TGCGCCAGCAGCATATCGACAGGGGGCTACTATGGCTACACCTTC. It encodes CASSISTGGYYGYTF.

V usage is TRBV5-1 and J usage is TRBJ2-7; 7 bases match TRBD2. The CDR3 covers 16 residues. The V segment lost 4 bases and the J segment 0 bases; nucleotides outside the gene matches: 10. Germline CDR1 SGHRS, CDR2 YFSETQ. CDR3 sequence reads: CASSLVGGKGSYEQYF. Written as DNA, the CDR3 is TGCGCCAGCAGCCTCGTCGGGGGGAAGGGCTCCTACGAGCAGTACTTC.